The 5 T cell receptor beta chains reported below all come from one sample, sequenced in a study of cytomegalovirus exposure and HLA in healthy donors. In the PCR, 60 Vbeta and 13 Jbeta primers were used. The method was immunoSEQ multiplex PCR; TCRdb's version includes in-frame clones alone and lacks a portion of them. The sample records about 190,000 clones, approximately 82% being singletons. The material sequenced was PBMCs. These receptors came from a woman aged 18 to 35 in good health and CMV-seronegative.

The chain links TRBV4-2 to TRBJ2-7; a weak D match, TRBD2 (6 bases). Trimming removed 3 bases from V and 0 bases from J, with 21 bases in between. This CDR3 region has 18 residues. Germline loops: CDR1 LGHNA, CDR2 YNFKEQ. The DNA of the CDR3 is TGTGCCAGCAGCCACGCCGGGAGCGGACGGGTTAGCTCCTACGAGCAGTACTTC. This translates into CASSHAGSGRVSSYEQYF.

V usage is TRBV6-1 and J usage is TRBJ2-3; D unclear. The V and J ends lost 3 bases and 7 bases respectively, with 11 bases between them. Germline assignment: CDR1 MNHNS and CDR2 SASEGT. The CDR3 is 13 amino acids. The DNA for the CDR3 is TGTGCCAGCAGTGAGGCCCCCGGGTATACGCAGTATTTT. Protein sequence: CASSEAPGYTQYF.

This chain links TRBV5-1 with TRBJ2-7; 10 positions match TRBD1. Germline CDR1 is SGHRS and CDR2 is YFSETQ. The CDR3 loop spans 16 amino acids. Trimming cost V 2 bases and J 5 bases; bases outside gene matches: 10. The chain's CDR3 is CASSLTGQGLFHEQYV. The CDR3 DNA sequence: TGCGCCAGCAGCTTAACGGGACAGGGGTTATTCCACGAGCAGTACGTC.

The rearrangement links TRBV10-3 to TRBJ2-7; a weak D match, TRBD1 (6 bases). The CDR3 spans 13 residues. The V end was cut by 4 bases, the J end by 0 bases, with 7 bases between. The V gene's germline CDR1 is ENHRY and CDR2 SYGVKD. The CDR3 reads CAISGGGSYEQYF. CDR3 DNA: TGTGCCATCAGTGGAGGGGGCTCCTACGAGCAGTACTTC.

This chain links TRBV5-6 with TRBJ1-1, with 9 bases that match TRBD1. The CDR3 extends over 16 amino acids. Germline CDR1 reads SGHDT; CDR2 reads YYEEEE. The trim removed 6 bases at V and 2 bases at J, leaving 11 bases unmatched. CDR3 residues: CASMTGGTIINTEAFF. CDR3 in DNA: TGTGCCAGCATGACAGGGGGGACGATCATAAACACTGAAGCTTTCTTT. The full variable domain, its missing parts supplied by reference TRBV5-6 and TRBJ1-1, is DAGVTQSPTHLIKTRGQQVTLRCSPKSGHDTVSWYQQALGQGPQFIFQYYEEEERQRGNFPDRFSGHQFPNYSSELNVNALLLGDSALYLCASMTGGTIINTEAFFGQGTRLTVV.